These 17 T cell receptor beta chains were sequenced from one sample in a study of cytomegalovirus exposure and HLA in healthy donors. Primers: 60 Vbeta forward and 13 Jbeta reverse. Sequencing was performed with immunoSEQ multiplex PCR; in TCRdb, only in-frame clones are kept and a portion is missing. The table has 52,000 or so clones, 75% to 80% seen once. The sample was PBMCs. The origin of the receptors is a woman aged 40 to 49 in good health and CMV-seropositive.

The chain has TRBV10-2 and TRBJ1-2; D gene unclear. The germline V and J ends were trimmed by 2 bases and 4 bases, with 8 bases remaining between them. Germline V CDR1 and CDR2: WSHSY, SAAADI. CDR3 size: 13 residues. For the CDR3, the DNA is TGCGCCAGCAGTGAGCTGTCCGTCTATGGCTACACCTTC. Translation: CASSELSVYGYTF.

J is TRBJ1-5 and V is TRBV7-2; D may be TRBD1 (6 bases). The CDR3 is 14 amino acids. Germline V gene lookup returns CDR1 SGHTA and CDR2 FQGNSA. V lost 7 bases and J 1 base, leaving 11 bases between the germline ends. CDR3 sequence reads: CASTPGQSNQPQHF. CDR3 in DNA: TGTGCCAGCACCCCCGGACAGAGCAATCAGCCCCAGCATTTT. Based on the CDR3 plus reference TRBV7-2 and TRBJ1-5, the full variable domain is GAGVSQSPSNKVTEKGKDVELRCDPISGHTALYWYRQSLGQGLEFLIYFQGNSAPDKSGLPSDRFSAERTGGSVSTLTIQRTQQEDSAVYLCASTPGQSNQPQHFGDGTRLSIL.

CDR3 in amino acids: CASRKTGTNTEAFF. Here the CDR3 DNA reads TGTGCCAGCAGGAAGACAGGGACGAACACTGAAGCTTTCTTT. The chain is built from TRBV6-5 and TRBJ1-1; 7 bases fit TRBD1. The junction had 5 bases not matched to a gene; V was cut back by 6 bases and J by 1 base. The CDR3 covers 14 residues. CDR1 is MNHEY, CDR2 SVGAGI, per germline.

Only one count was recorded for this clone. The chain combines TRBV4-3 with TRBJ1-5, with D possibly matching TRBD1 (6 bases). In germline, CDR1 is LGHNA, CDR2 YSLEER. CDR3 length: 17 amino acids. V lost 0 bases and J 5 bases, leaving 17 bases between the germline ends. The CDR3 loop reads CASSQDYRQRQDQPQHF. The CDR3, as DNA: TGCGCCAGCAGCCAAGACTACAGGCAGCGACAGGATCAGCCCCAGCATTTT.

This clone was recorded only once. The chain carries TRBV7-2 and TRBJ2-1; TRBD2 matches 9 bases. The CDR3 is made up of 15 amino acids. Germline-derived CDR1 and CDR2 are SGHTA and FQGNSA. J was trimmed by 4 bases and V by 1 base; bases with no gene match: 2. CDR3 in DNA: TGTGCCAGCAGCTTAGGCGGGGGGGGTTACAATGAGCAGTTCTTC. Protein: CASSLGGGGYNEQFF. Combining the CDR3 with reference TRBV7-2 and TRBJ2-1 gives the whole variable domain GAGVSQSPSNKVTEKGKDVELRCDPISGHTALYWYRQSLGQGLEFLIYFQGNSAPDKSGLPSDRFSAERTGGSVSTLTIQRTQQEDSAVYLCASSLGGGGYNEQFFGPGTRLTVL.

The CDR3 here is CAWRGQGGPLHF. The CDR3 nucleotides are TGTGCCTGGAGGGGACAGGGCGGACCCCTCCACTTT. This chain joins TRBV30 and TRBJ1-6; TRBD1 matches at 9 bases. This CDR3 has 12 residues. J was trimmed by 12 bases and V by 3 bases; bases with no gene match: 3. Germline V gene sequence: CDR1 GTSNPN, CDR2 SVGIG (reference sequence). The full variable domain, in which reference TRBV30 and TRBJ1-6 provide the parts outside the CDR3, is SQTIHQWPATLVQPVGSPLSLECTVEGTSNPNLYWYRQAAGRGLQLLFYSVGIGQISSEVPQNLSASRPQDRQFILSSKKLLLSDSGFYLCAWRGQGGPLHFGNGTRLTVT.

This sequence joins TRBV2 and TRBJ2-7; D is possibly TRBD2 (5 bases). Deletions cut 1 base from V and 6 bases from J, with 7 bases between. In germline, CDR1 is SNHLY, CDR2 FYNNEI. The CDR3 has 12 residues. The CDR3 spells CASSEVSGEQYF. Written as DNA, the CDR3 is TGTGCCAGCAGTGAAGTCAGCGGCGAGCAGTACTTC.

This chain links TRBV10-3 with TRBJ1-6; TRBD1 matches at 8 bases. Per germline, CDR1 ENHRY and CDR2 SYGVKD. The CDR3 contains 15 residues. V was clipped by 6 bases and J by 5 bases; unmatched bases: 6. The CDR3 coding sequence is TGTGCCATCAGCCCTAAGGACAGGGATAATTCACCCCTCCACTTT. Its translation: CAISPKDRDNSPLHF.

V usage is TRBV11-2 and J usage is TRBJ1-2; TRBD1 aligns across 7 bases. Germline loops: CDR1 SGHAT, CDR2 FQNNGV. CDR3 length: 12 residues. Losses at the gene ends were 3 bases for V and 9 bases for J; bases not matched to a gene: 4. The CDR3 sequence is CASSFEGASYTF. The CDR3 nucleotides are TGTGCCAGCAGCTTTGAGGGGGCTAGCTACACCTTC.

The chain employs TRBV6-6 and TRBJ1-5; D is undetermined. Germline V gene lookup returns CDR1 MNHNY and CDR2 SVGAGI (reference sequence). Trimming left V 2 bases short and J 2 bases short, with 13 bases between. The CDR3 totals 16 residues. The CDR3 spells CASSYQLGRGNQPQHF. For the CDR3, the DNA is TGTGCCAGCAGTTACCAACTAGGGAGGGGCAATCAGCCCCAGCATTTT.

This chain uses TRBV5-4 with TRBJ1-6, with 8 bases aligning to TRBD1. V shed 4 bases, J shed 8 bases, and the junction held 8 bases outside the gene matches. The CDR3 spans 15 residues. The germline gives CDR1 SGHNT, CDR2 YYREEE (reference sequence). Here the CDR3 reads CASSRTGSVDSPLHF. CDR3 in DNA: TGTGCCAGCAGCCGGACAGGGTCGGTTGATTCACCCCTCCACTTT.

The rearrangement joins TRBV6-5 to TRBJ2-2, with no clear D. The CDR3 has 15 amino acids. V was clipped by 2 bases and J by 3 bases, with 10 bases between them. Germline CDR1 MNHEY, CDR2 SVGAGI. In nucleotides, the CDR3 is TGTGCCAGCAGTTACGTCCCCTTGTACACCGGGGAGCTGTTTTTT. It codes for CASSYVPLYTGELFF.

V gene TRBV7-2 combines with J gene TRBJ2-4; D is possibly TRBD1 (5 bases). The CDR3 extends over 16 amino acids. Germline V gene sequence: CDR1 SGHTA, CDR2 FQGNSA. V was shortened by 1 base and J by 0 bases, with 10 bases between the two germline ends. The CDR3 bases are TGTGCCAGCAGCTTAGTCAACCAGGGAGCCAAAAACATTCAGTACTTC. This sequence encodes CASSLVNQGAKNIQYF.

This clone was seen a handful of times. This chain links TRBV28 with TRBJ1-6, with TRBD1 as a possible D gene (5 bases). The CDR3 is 14 amino acids. Per the germline V gene, CDR1 is MDHEN and CDR2 is SYDVKM. V was cut by 6 bases and J by 5 bases, with 11 bases left in between. This CDR3 reads CASSPGLNNSPLHF. CDR3 coding DNA: TGTGCCAGCAGCCCGGGACTAAATAATTCACCCCTCCACTTT. The full variable domain, with the rest looked up from reference TRBV28 and TRBJ1-6, is DVKVTQSSRYLVKRTGEKVFLECVQDMDHENMFWYRQDPGLGLRLIYFSYDVKMKEKGDIPEGYSVSREKKERFSLILESASTNQTSMYLCASSPGLNNSPLHFGNGTRLTVT.

This clone occurred once. The rearrangement links TRBV7-9 to TRBJ2-1; 7 positions match TRBD2. Germline CDR1 is SEHNR and CDR2 is FQNEAQ (reference sequence). The CDR3 contains 15 residues. The J segment lost 4 bases and the V segment lost 2 bases, leaving 5 bases of the junction unmatched. The CDR3 sequence: CASSLKLAVYNEQFF. Here the CDR3 DNA reads TGTGCCAGCAGCTTAAAGCTAGCGGTTTACAATGAGCAGTTCTTC.

The chain links TRBV5-4 to TRBJ2-5; tentative D call: TRBD1 (5 bases). Germline V CDR1 and CDR2: SGHNT, YYREEE (reference sequence). V lost 4 bases, J lost 4 bases, and 14 bases lay in between. This CDR3 is 14 amino acids long. CDR3: CASSQGQSGETQYF. CDR3 coding DNA: TGTGCCAGCAGCCAAGGACAATCGGGAGAGACCCAGTACTTC.

This clone was seen more than once but under ten times. The V and J genes are TRBV2 and TRBJ2-7; D perhaps matches TRBD1 (5 bases). Germline values: CDR1 SNHLY, CDR2 FYNNEI. CDR3 length: 14 residues. Trimming stripped 6 bases from V and 1 base from J, with 13 bases between. As DNA, the CDR3 is TGTGCCAGCAGGGGGCAGGTTTTTTCCTACGAGCAGTACTTC. It codes for CASRGQVFSYEQYF.